Presented here are 30 T cell receptor beta chains from one specimen sequenced in a study of T cell changes during pregnancy in multiple sclerosis. Using immunoSEQ multiplex PCR, the repertoire was profiled, and TCRdb retains in-frame clones only, with some absent. There are about 70,000 clones in the sample; about 94% occur only once, and more than 0.45% lies in the top ten. The input for sequencing was peripheral blood, taken in the third trimester of pregnancy. The receptor source for this set is a female donor with multiple sclerosis, enrolled in a pregnancy study.

The chain employs TRBV9 and TRBJ2-1; 11 positions match TRBD2. Germline CDR1 SGDLS, CDR2 YYNGEE. This CDR3 region has 16 residues. The V and J ends lost 4 bases and 2 bases, in that order; junction bases with no gene match: 5. For the CDR3, the DNA is TGTGCCAGCAGCTCCCGACTAGCGGGGCCCTACAATGAGCAGTTCTTC. It specifies CASSSRLAGPYNEQFF.

The V call is TRBV30, the J call TRBJ1-6, with D perhaps TRBD1 (5 bases). Germline-derived CDR1 and CDR2 are GTSNPN and SVGIG (reference sequence). Trimming pared 2 bases from V and 6 bases from J, leaving 11 bases between. The CDR3 contains 14 residues. DNA for the CDR3: TGTGCCTGGAGTCGGGGGGTTTTTAATTCACCCCTCCACTTT. Translating gives CAWSRGVFNSPLHF.

This rearrangement joins TRBV25-1 to TRBJ2-1, with 8 bases that match TRBD1. Trimming took 8 bases from V and 6 from J; bases not matched to a gene: 12. This CDR3 spans 15 amino acids. CDR1 MGHDK and CDR2 SYGVNS come from the germline V gene. The CDR3 DNA sequence: TGTGCCAGCGGGGCTCGACAGGGGTCTAGCAATGAGCAGTTCTTC. Translated: CASGARQGSSNEQFF.

The genes are TRBV4-1 and TRBJ2-7; D is possibly TRBD2 (7 bases). V was trimmed by 2 bases and J by 5 bases, leaving 16 bases between them. The CDR3 consists of 15 residues. Germline V gene data show CDR1 as MGHRA and CDR2 as YSYEKL. In nucleotides, the CDR3 is TGCGCCAGCAGCCAACCTGGGGGGGCATGGAACGAGCAGTACTTC. It specifies CASSQPGGAWNEQYF.

This chain uses TRBV9 with TRBJ2-1, with D perhaps matching TRBD2 (7 bases). The V gene lost 4 bases and the J gene lost 7 bases, with 12 bases spanning the gap. CDR1 and CDR2 from the germline V gene are SGDLS and YYNGEE. The CDR3 has 13 residues. CDR3 amino acids: CASSTEGGNEQFF. Here the CDR3 DNA reads TGTGCCAGCAGCACGGAGGGGGGGAATGAGCAGTTCTTC.

CDR3 amino acids: CASWIIDRPSQPQHF. CDR3 nucleotide sequence: TGTGCCAGCTGGATAATAGACAGGCCGTCGCAGCCCCAGCATTTT. The chain uses TRBV6-1 and TRBJ1-5, with TRBD1 as a possible D gene (6 bases). Looked up from germline, CDR1 is MNHNS and CDR2 is SASEGT. Trimming shortened V by 8 bases and J by 7 bases, and 21 bases separated the two germline ends. This CDR3 is built from 15 residues.

This chain links TRBV5-1 with TRBJ1-6, with D possibly being TRBD1 (6 bases). Looked up from germline, CDR1 is SGHRS and CDR2 is YFSETQ. The CDR3 covers 14 residues. The V and J ends lost 4 bases and 6 bases respectively, with 11 bases between them. CDR3: CASSPRGPNSPLHF. The CDR3 region has the DNA TGCGCCAGCAGCCCCAGGGGCCCTAATTCACCCCTCCACTTT.

The chain combines TRBV27 with TRBJ2-5, with 8 positions matching TRBD2. From germline, CDR1 is MNHEY and CDR2 SMNVEV (reference sequence). The CDR3 is 13 residues long. Trimming took 6 bases from V and 9 from J; bases not matched to a gene: 9. CDR3 sequence: CASRRFSGEAQYF. The CDR3 DNA reads as TGTGCCAGCAGACGATTTAGCGGGGAGGCCCAGTACTTC.

The rearrangement joins TRBV6-5 to TRBJ2-5, with D unresolved. Trimming pared 3 bases from V and 4 bases from J, leaving 12 bases between. Per the germline V gene, CDR1 is MNHEY and CDR2 is SVGAGI. The CDR3 extends over 14 amino acids. This CDR3 is CASSYLPVSETQYF. CDR3 sequence (DNA): TGTGCCAGCAGTTATCTGCCGGTATCAGAGACCCAGTACTTC.

V usage is TRBV30 and J usage is TRBJ2-3; D perhaps matches TRBD2 (5 bases). Germline V CDR1 and CDR2: GTSNPN, SVGIG (reference sequence). This CDR3 is 13 amino acids long. The ends were cut back, 7 bases at V and 3 bases at J, with 14 bases in the middle. CDR3 loop: CASSRGKTDTQYF. In DNA, the CDR3 is TGTGCCTCGTCACGGGGAAAGACAGATACGCAGTATTTT.

The chain combines TRBV5-1 with TRBJ2-7, with TRBD1 as a possible D gene (6 bases). Germline CDR1 reads SGHRS; CDR2 reads YFSETQ. The ends were cut back, 2 bases at V and 6 bases at J, with 12 bases in the middle. This CDR3 has 13 amino acids. Here the CDR3 reads CASSFVGAGEQYF. The CDR3 DNA reads TGCGCCAGCAGCTTTGTGGGGGCGGGCGAGCAGTACTTC.

The chain employs TRBV5-6 and TRBJ1-3; D might be TRBD1 (5 bases). There are 14 residues in the CDR3. CDR1 is SGHDT, CDR2 YYEEEE, per germline. V shed 0 bases and J shed 4 bases, with 8 bases lying between them. The CDR3 sequence: CASSLAGYGNTIYF. Written as DNA, the CDR3 is TGTGCCAGCAGCTTGGCAGGGTACGGAAACACCATATATTTT. Based on the CDR3 plus reference TRBV5-6 and TRBJ1-3, the full variable domain is DAGVTQSPTHLIKTRGQQVTLRCSPKSGHDTVSWYQQALGQGPQFIFQYYEEEERQRGNFPDRFSGHQFPNYSSELNVNALLLGDSALYLCASSLAGYGNTIYFGEGSWLTVV.

The genes are TRBV7-2 and TRBJ1-2, with TRBD1 matching 7 bases. V lost 5 bases to trimming and J lost 6 bases; unmatched junction nucleotides: 9. Germline V gives CDR1 SGHTA, CDR2 FQGNSA. The CDR3 consists of 14 residues. In nucleotides, the CDR3 is TGTGCCAGCAGCCCTGACAGGGTAGAGGATGGCTACACCTTC. Amino acids: CASSPDRVEDGYTF.

A single count supports this clone. This chain uses TRBV4-3 with TRBJ2-3; D may be TRBD2 (7 bases). Between the trimmed V and J ends, which lost 1 base and 4 bases, there was a span of 21 bases. Germline CDR1 reads LGHNA; CDR2 reads YSLEER. The CDR3 is 18 residues long. CDR3 protein: CASSQVGGRGGAADTQYF. The CDR3 DNA reads TGCGCCAGCAGCCAAGTAGGGGGTAGGGGGGGGGCTGCAGATACGCAGTATTTT.

The chain carries TRBV30 and TRBJ2-3, with 10 bases matching TRBD1. Germline V gene data show CDR1 as GTSNPN and CDR2 as SVGIG (reference sequence). Trimming cost V 4 bases and J 4 bases; bases outside gene matches: 8. The CDR3 extends over 15 amino acids. In DNA, the CDR3 is TGTGCCTGGAAGACGGGACAGGGGTTACCAGATACGCAGTATTTT. This translates into CAWKTGQGLPDTQYF.

The chain employs TRBV5-1 and TRBJ2-7; 10 positions match TRBD2. The V gene's germline CDR1 is SGHRS and CDR2 YFSETQ. The junction had 6 bases not matched to a gene; V was cut back by 3 bases and J by 3 bases. This CDR3 is 15 amino acids long. In nucleotides, the CDR3 is TGCGCCAGCAGCTATGGACTAGCGGACGGCTACGAGCAGTACTTC. This codes for CASSYGLADGYEQYF.

The CDR3 bases are TGCGCCAGCAGCCAATACCAACGGGGGACTGGAAACACCATATATTTT. Its protein is CASSQYQRGTGNTIYF. The chain carries TRBV4-1 and TRBJ1-3; D possibly corresponds to TRBD1 (5 bases). This CDR3 has 16 residues. Germline V gene lookup returns CDR1 MGHRA and CDR2 YSYEKL. The ends were cut back, 2 bases at V and 2 bases at J, with 13 bases in the middle.

The chain couples TRBV5-6 to TRBJ1-5, with D unresolved. In germline, CDR1 is SGHDT, CDR2 YYEEEE. Trimming pared 2 bases from V and 4 bases from J, leaving 7 bases between. The CDR3 extends over 13 amino acids. The CDR3 is CASSFRRNQPQHF. CDR3 bases: TGTGCCAGCAGCTTCAGAAGAAATCAGCCCCAGCATTTT.

V gene TRBV10-2 combines with J gene TRBJ1-4; 7 nucleotides agree with TRBD1. Germline V gene data show CDR1 as WSHSY and CDR2 as SAAADI. J was trimmed by 4 bases and V by 0 bases; bases with no gene match: 8. The length of the CDR3 is 17 residues. The chain's CDR3 is CASSESGGLGFNEKLFF. In DNA form, the CDR3 reads TGCGCCAGCAGTGAGTCAGGGGGCTTAGGGTTTAATGAAAAACTGTTTTTT.

This clone was counted once. This sequence joins TRBV6-5 and TRBJ2-1; 8 positions agree with TRBD1. Germline V gene sequence: CDR1 MNHEY, CDR2 SVGAGI. Trimming at V came to 4 bases and at J to 5 bases, leaving 7 bases not matched to a gene. The CDR3 is 15 residues long. The CDR3: CASSSPGQVHNEQFF. The CDR3 DNA reads TGTGCCAGCAGTTCCCCGGGACAGGTACACAATGAGCAGTTCTTC.

The gene calls are TRBV7-2 and TRBJ1-4, with D perhaps matching TRBD1 (6 bases). The germline CDR1 and CDR2 sequences are SGHTA and FQGNSA. The CDR3 runs 18 residues. V was shortened by 4 bases and J by 7 bases, with 25 bases between the two germline ends. The DNA of the CDR3 is TGTGCCAGCAGCTCCGATCAGGGGCCAGGGGCTTGGGGTGAAAAACTGTTTTTT. Protein product: CASSSDQGPGAWGEKLFF. Looking up the rest from reference TRBV7-2 and TRBJ1-4 gives the full variable domain: GAGVSQSPSNKVTEKGKDVELRCDPISGHTALYWYRQSLGQGLEFLIYFQGNSAPDKSGLPSDRFSAERTGGSVSTLTIQRTQQEDSAVYLCASSSDQGPGAWGEKLFFGSGTQLSVL.

This chain joins TRBV2 and TRBJ1-2; 10 positions agree with TRBD1. The V gene end was trimmed by 6 bases and the J gene end by 10 bases; junction bases not matched to a gene: 14. The CDR3 runs to 15 residues. Germline V lookup: CDR1 SNHLY, CDR2 FYNNEI. The CDR3 loop is CASSTEMGQGQVYTF. The DNA for the CDR3 is TGTGCCAGCAGCACCGAAATGGGACAGGGGCAGGTCTACACCTTC.

This rearrangement joins TRBV11-2 to TRBJ1-4; TRBD1 matches 7 bases. V lost 3 bases, J lost 5 bases, and 6 bases stayed unmatched. The CDR3 contains 15 residues. Germline CDR1 and CDR2: SGHAT and FQNNGV. The CDR3 sequence is CASSLFGQENEKLFF. The CDR3 coding sequence is TGTGCCAGCAGCTTGTTCGGACAGGAAAATGAAAAACTGTTTTTT.

V is TRBV6-1 and J is TRBJ2-2; D is possibly TRBD2 (5 bases). V dropped 7 bases and J dropped 5 bases, with 17 bases sitting between them. The germline CDR1 and CDR2 sequences are MNHNS and SASEGT. The CDR3 is made up of 15 amino acids. The CDR3 here is CASTPRAGITGELFF. Written as DNA, the CDR3 is TGTGCCAGCACCCCAAGGGCGGGCATTACCGGGGAGCTGTTTTTT.

The genes are TRBV13 and TRBJ2-1; D is perhaps TRBD2 (6 bases). CDR3 size: 15 residues. The V gene's germline CDR1 is PRHDT and CDR2 FYEKMQ (reference sequence). Trimming shortened V by 3 bases and J by 7 bases, and 16 bases separated the two germline ends. In DNA form, the CDR3 reads TGTGCCAGCAGCTTCTCCAATAGCGGCCGGAATGAGCAGTTCTTC. This encodes CASSFSNSGRNEQFF. The variable domain in full, completed from reference TRBV13 and TRBJ2-1, reads AAGVIQSPRHLIKEKRETATLKCYPIPRHDTVYWYQQGPGQDPQFLISFYEKMQSDKGSIPDRFSAQQFSDYHSELNMSSLELGDSALYFCASSFSNSGRNEQFFGPGTRLTVL.

This sequence joins TRBV4-1 and TRBJ2-1; D remains ambiguous. The CDR3 extends over 17 amino acids. Trimming removed 0 bases from V and 9 bases from J, with 21 bases in between. CDR1 is MGHRA and CDR2 is YSYEKL in the germline V gene. In DNA, the CDR3 is TGCGCCAGCAGCCAAGATACCCCCCCTCTAGTTTATGTTGAGCAGTTCTTC. Translating it yields CASSQDTPPLVYVEQFF.

The chain employs TRBV10-2 and TRBJ2-7, with 10 bases aligning to TRBD1. In germline, CDR1 is WSHSY, CDR2 SAAADI. The CDR3 contains 15 residues. J was trimmed by 5 bases and V by 10 bases; bases with no gene match: 14. The CDR3 spells CAIHPGQGDLHEQYF. The CDR3 bases are TGCGCCATCCACCCCGGACAGGGGGACCTCCACGAGCAGTACTTC.

The V and J genes are TRBV11-3 and TRBJ2-2; the D gene is possibly TRBD1 (7 bases). The CDR3 is 16 amino acids. The germline V gene has CDR1 SGHNT and CDR2 YENEEA. The V end was cut by 5 bases, the J end by 7 bases, with 20 bases between. CDR3 DNA sequence: TGTGCCAGCAGCGACAGCAGGGGGTACGGGGGCGGGGAGCTGTTTTTT. Translated: CASSDSRGYGGGELFF.

The rearrangement uses TRBV7-9 and TRBJ1-1; 8 nucleotides agree with TRBD1. The CDR3 spans 16 residues. The V segment lost 4 bases and the J segment 4 bases; nucleotides outside the gene matches: 11. Germline assignment: CDR1 SEHNR and CDR2 FQNEAQ (reference sequence). CDR3 nucleotides: TGTGCCAGCAGCTCCAGGACAGGGAGGGGGGGCACTGAAGCTTTCTTT. Encoded protein: CASSSRTGRGGTEAFF.

The gene calls are TRBV2 and TRBJ2-6; D gene unclear. With 4 bases removed from V and 0 bases from J, the gap between germline ends came to 10 bases. Germline-derived CDR1 and CDR2 are SNHLY and FYNNEI. The CDR3 has 16 residues. CDR3 nucleotides: TGTGCCAGCAGTGGTCCGAGTAGCTCTGGGGCCAACGTCCTGACTTTC. As protein: CASSGPSSSGANVLTF. Complete variable domain (other parts from reference TRBV2 and TRBJ2-6): EPEVTQTPSHQVTQMGQEVILRCVPISNHLYFYWYRQILGQKVEFLVSFYNNEISEKSEIFDDQFSVERPDGSNFTLKIRSTKLEDSAMYFCASSGPSSSGANVLTFGAGSRLTVL.